Below are 19 T cell receptor beta chains sequenced from a single sample in a study of cytotoxic CD8 clonotypes in ibrutinib-treated CLL. Some clones are missing from TCRdb's copy, which holds only in-frame ones; the method was immunoSEQ multiplex PCR. The sample has about 56,000 clones, 56% seen once. The sample here was PBMCs, taken after 24 months of ibrutinib treatment. The receptors here all came from a human donor with chronic lymphocytic leukemia.

Only a few counts were recorded for this clone. The rearrangement joins TRBV5-1 to TRBJ1-2, with D perhaps matching TRBD1 (5 bases). Germline CDR1 is SGHRS and CDR2 is YFSETQ. CDR3 length: 16 amino acids. V gave up 1 base and J gave up 3 bases, with 16 bases separating them. CDR3 in amino acids: CASSLPRGKWDYGYTF. The CDR3 nucleotides read TGCGCCAGCAGCTTGCCGCGGGGGAAGTGGGACTATGGCTACACCTTC.

The V and J genes are TRBV29-1 and TRBJ2-3; weak D call: TRBD2 (6 bases). Deletions cut 4 bases from V and 2 bases from J, with 22 bases between. The CDR3 extends over 17 amino acids. Germline CDR1 SQVTM, CDR2 ANQGSEA. The CDR3 loop is CSVGAGSRGPITDTQYF. In DNA form, the CDR3 reads TGCAGCGTTGGGGCCGGGAGTCGGGGTCCTATCACAGATACGCAGTATTTT.

This clone appeared a few times. The V gene is TRBV28, the J gene TRBJ1-1; D gene ambiguous. Germline assignment: CDR1 MDHEN and CDR2 SYDVKM. The CDR3 sequence is 13 residues long. V lost 5 bases to trimming and J lost 0 bases, with 7 bases between them. CDR3 residues: CASSRMMNTEAFF. For the CDR3, the DNA is TGTGCCAGCAGTCGGATGATGAACACTGAAGCTTTCTTT.

This rearrangement joins TRBV5-6 to TRBJ2-5; D might be TRBD2 (6 bases). Trimming shortened V by 1 base and J by 0 bases, and 10 bases separated the two germline ends. CDR3 length: 15 amino acids. Germline assignment: CDR1 SGHDT and CDR2 YYEEEE. The CDR3 DNA is TGTGCCAGCAGCTTGTCAGGGACTTACCAAGAGACCCAGTACTTC. This translates into CASSLSGTYQETQYF.

The CDR3 DNA sequence: TGTGCCAGCAGCTTCCAGCGGGGAGGCGGGGCAGATACGCAGTATTTT. This translates into CASSFQRGGGADTQYF. This chain links TRBV5-4 with TRBJ2-3, with 7 bases lining up with TRBD2. V shed 2 bases and J 4 bases; nucleotides not matched to a gene: 10. CDR3 length: 16 amino acids. Germline V CDR1 and CDR2: SGHNT, YYREEE (reference sequence).

The chain joins TRBV11-2 to TRBJ2-7; 10 bases map to TRBD1. The germline gives CDR1 SGHAT, CDR2 FQNNGV. This CDR3 spans 13 amino acids. V lost 4 bases to trimming and J lost 7 bases; unmatched junction nucleotides: 4. CDR3 bases: TGTGCCAGCAGCTCCGACAGGGGGCAAGAGCAGTACTTC. Translated: CASSSDRGQEQYF.

The gene calls are TRBV30 and TRBJ2-7, with D perhaps TRBD1 or TRBD2 (6 bases each). The CDR3 runs to 13 residues. Trimming removed 2 bases from V and 3 bases from J, with 11 bases in between. The V gene's germline CDR1 is GTSNPN and CDR2 SVGIG (reference sequence). The CDR3 is CAWSLGGYYEQYF. DNA of the CDR3: TGTGCCTGGAGTCTAGGGGGGTACTACGAGCAGTACTTC.

In this sample, this clone turned up a few times. This chain joins TRBV6-5 and TRBJ1-2, with D possibly matching TRBD1 (5 bases). Germline CDR1 is MNHEY and CDR2 is SVGAGI. V lost 6 bases and J 4 bases, leaving 9 bases between the germline ends. The CDR3 is made up of 12 amino acids. The CDR3 reads CASRGRPYGYTF. CDR3 DNA: TGTGCCAGCAGGGGACGCCCCTATGGCTACACCTTC.

This clone is a singleton in its sample. This sequence joins TRBV5-1 and TRBJ2-7; the D is unclear. Trimming took 3 bases from V and 2 from J, leaving 6 bases between them. This CDR3 comprises 12 residues. The V gene's germline CDR1 is SGHRS and CDR2 YFSETQ. The DNA of the CDR3 is TGCGCCAGCAGCTCGGATGCCTACGAGCAGTACTTC. This codes for CASSSDAYEQYF.

The rearrangement joins TRBV9 to TRBJ2-2, with TRBD2 matching 8 bases. The CDR3 runs 15 residues. The ends lost 4 bases at V and 3 bases at J; junction bases unmatched: 5. Germline V gene sequence: CDR1 SGDLS, CDR2 YYNGEE. In DNA, the CDR3 is TGTGCCAGCAGCAGAACTAGCGGATACACCGGGGAGCTGTTTTTT. Residues: CASSRTSGYTGELFF.

This chain joins TRBV4-1 and TRBJ1-5; 7 bases match TRBD1. CDR1 and CDR2 from the germline V gene are MGHRA and YSYEKL. This CDR3 is 15 amino acids long. J lost 6 bases, V lost 4 bases, and 9 bases had no gene match. Here the CDR3 DNA reads TGCGCCAGCAGCCCCGGGACAGACACCGGTCAGCCCCAGCATTTT. Amino acids: CASSPGTDTGQPQHF.

The chain employs TRBV19 and TRBJ1-2, with D maybe TRBD1 (6 bases). Trimming removed 4 bases from V and 3 bases from J, with 15 bases in between. CDR3 size: 15 residues. CDR1 is LNHDA, CDR2 SQIVND, per germline (reference sequence). For the CDR3, the DNA is TGTGCCAGTAGTACAACTAGGACAGTCTACTATGGCTACACCTTC. This gives the protein CASSTTRTVYYGYTF.

The chain employs TRBV18 and TRBJ1-1; D remains ambiguous. V shed 5 bases and J shed 0 bases, with 13 bases lying between them. CDR1 is KGHSH, CDR2 LQKENI, per germline. The CDR3 is made up of 15 amino acids. The CDR3 DNA reads as TGTGCCAGCTCAGCGAGGGTCCTCATGAACACTGAAGCTTTCTTT. Translated: CASSARVLMNTEAFF.

The chain recombines TRBV27 with TRBJ2-7; TRBD1 matches at 7 bases. The length of the CDR3 is 15 residues. Germline CDR1 reads MNHEY; CDR2 reads SMNVEV (reference sequence). V lost 2 bases to trimming and J lost 0 bases; unmatched junction nucleotides: 4. CDR3 nucleotides: TGTGCCAGCAGTTTAACCGGGACAGACTCCTACGAGCAGTACTTC. Translated, it gives CASSLTGTDSYEQYF.

This clone was counted between two and nine times. V is TRBV5-7 and J is TRBJ1-5; no clear D. TRBV5-7 belongs to the ORF category, with a function that is uncertain. The CDR3 is 15 amino acids. V lost 3 bases and J lost 3, with 13 bases in between. CDR3 nucleotides: TGTGCCAGCAGCTGGAATCGGACCCTCAATCAGCCCCAGCATTTT. Translated, it gives CASSWNRTLNQPQHF.

The rearrangement uses TRBV6-5 and TRBJ2-7; the D is unclear. The V end was cut by 5 bases, the J end by 1 base, with 9 bases between. CDR1 is MNHEY, CDR2 SVGAGI, per germline. This CDR3 comprises 13 residues. The chain's CDR3 is CASSVGRSYEQYF. CDR3 nucleotides: TGTGCCAGCAGTGTAGGTCGGTCCTACGAGCAGTACTTC.

The chain uses TRBV13 and TRBJ2-7; TRBD2 might be the D (5 bases). Looked up from germline, CDR1 is PRHDT and CDR2 is FYEKMQ (reference sequence). Between the trimmed V and J ends, which lost 5 bases and 7 bases, there was a span of 15 bases. The CDR3 has 13 amino acids. In nucleotides, the CDR3 is TGTGCCAGCAGCCTCCCCGAAAGAGGGGAGCAGTACTTC. As protein: CASSLPERGEQYF.

This clone occurred a few times. The CDR3 sequence: CSAGQGWGSPLHF. The CDR3, as DNA: TGCAGCGCCGGACAGGGGTGGGGTTCACCCCTCCACTTT. The chain carries TRBV29-1 and TRBJ1-6; 9 positions match TRBD1. J gave up 9 bases and V 7 bases, and 7 bases lay outside the gene matches. Germline values: CDR1 SQVTM, CDR2 ANQGSEA. The CDR3 consists of 13 residues.

This sequence joins TRBV6-5 and TRBJ1-1, with a tentative D call TRBD1 (5 bases). CDR1 and CDR2 from the germline V gene are MNHEY and SVGAGI. Trimming pared 5 bases from V and 7 bases from J, leaving 11 bases between. CDR3 length: 12 amino acids. The CDR3 region has the DNA TGTGCCAGCAGTGAACGACAGAATGAAGCTTTCTTT. Amino acids: CASSERQNEAFF.